This TCR beta chain was retrieved from a study of T cell responses to AZD1222 COVID-19 vaccine. Remarks on this clone: No antigen is known for it.

Trimming left V 5 bases short and J 7 bases short, with 15 bases between. Germline CDR1 SGHNT, CDR2 YENEEA. CDR3 length equals 14 residues. The study's findings and limits: White British people made up most donors, females outnumbered males, and clonal diversity was possibly underestimated. Nearly half of spike-specific TCRs reportedly go after variant regions that carry no mutations. Mapped onto spike, vaccine-associated CD4 TCRs spanned it and were dominant at 160-218 and 743-854. Baseline seropositivity occurred in only a handful of AZD1222 recipients.

TCRdb keeps only in-frame clones here, not all; method: immunoSEQ multiplex PCR. The table includes around 80,000 clones, around 93% detected once. Sequencing was performed on peripheral blood, taken 28 days after the second AZD1222 dose. The chain links TRBV11-3 to TRBJ2-1; D perhaps matches TRBD1 (5 bases). The TCR sequence derives from an adult who received the AZD1222 COVID-19 vaccine. In DNA, the CDR3 is TGTGCCAGCAGCCCTGGGTTAGGGGCTAATGAGCAGTTCTTC. This sequence encodes CASSPGLGANEQFF.